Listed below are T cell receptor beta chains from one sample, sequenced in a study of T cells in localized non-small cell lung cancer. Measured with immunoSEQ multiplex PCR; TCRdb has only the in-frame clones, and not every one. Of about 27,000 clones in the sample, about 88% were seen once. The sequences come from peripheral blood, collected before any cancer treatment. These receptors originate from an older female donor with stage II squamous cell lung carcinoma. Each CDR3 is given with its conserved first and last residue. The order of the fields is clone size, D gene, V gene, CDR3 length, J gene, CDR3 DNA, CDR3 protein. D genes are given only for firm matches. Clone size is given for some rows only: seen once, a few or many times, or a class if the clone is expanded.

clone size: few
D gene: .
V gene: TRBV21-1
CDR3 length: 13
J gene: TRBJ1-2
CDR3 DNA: TGTGCCAGCACTCTACAGAGGGTGTGGGGCTACACCTTC
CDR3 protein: CASTLQRVWGYTF

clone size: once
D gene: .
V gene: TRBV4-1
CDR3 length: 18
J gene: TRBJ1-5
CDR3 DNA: TGCGCCAGCAGCCAAGAGACAAGGGGCCTGAGTAGCAATCAGCCCCAGCATTTT
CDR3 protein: CASSQETRGLSSNQPQHF

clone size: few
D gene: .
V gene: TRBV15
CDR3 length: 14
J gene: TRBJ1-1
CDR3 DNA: TGTGCCACCAGATGGGACGGATCAAACACTGAAGCTTTCTTT
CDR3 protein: CATRWDGSNTEAFF

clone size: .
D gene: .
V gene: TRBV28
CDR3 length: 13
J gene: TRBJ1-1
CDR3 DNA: TGTGCCAGCAGTACCCCCACCGGGGAAAGGGCTTTCTTT
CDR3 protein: CASSTPTGERAFF

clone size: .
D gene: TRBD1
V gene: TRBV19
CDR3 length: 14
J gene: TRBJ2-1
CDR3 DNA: TGTGCCAGTAGTGGGACAGGGACTTACAATGAGCAGTTCTTC
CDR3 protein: CASSGTGTYNEQFF

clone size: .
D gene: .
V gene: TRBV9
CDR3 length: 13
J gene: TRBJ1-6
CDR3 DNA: TGTGCCAGCAGCGTGGAAGAACAGTCACCCCTCCACTTT
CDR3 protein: CASSVEEQSPLHF

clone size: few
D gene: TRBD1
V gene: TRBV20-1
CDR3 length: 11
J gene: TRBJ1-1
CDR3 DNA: TGCAGTGCTGGACAGGGCGGTGAAGCTTTCTTT
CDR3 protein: CSAGQGGEAFF

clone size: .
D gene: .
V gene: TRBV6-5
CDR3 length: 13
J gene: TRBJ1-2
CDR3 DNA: TGTGCCAGCAGTCCCCGGGGGACGAGGGGCTACACCTTC
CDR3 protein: CASSPRGTRGYTF

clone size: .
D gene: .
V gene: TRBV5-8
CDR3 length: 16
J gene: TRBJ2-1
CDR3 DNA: TGTGCCAGCAGCTTGTCGACGGGAGTAATTATCGATGAGCAGTTCTTC
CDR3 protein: CASSLSTGVIIDEQFF

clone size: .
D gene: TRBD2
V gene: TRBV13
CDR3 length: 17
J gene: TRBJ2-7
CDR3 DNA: TGTGCCAGCAGCTTAGGACTAGCGGGAGGGCCACGGAACGAGCAGTACTTC
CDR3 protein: CASSLGLAGGPRNEQYF

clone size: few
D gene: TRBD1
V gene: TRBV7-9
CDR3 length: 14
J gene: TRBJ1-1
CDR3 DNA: TGTGCCAGCAGTACACAGGGGAGTGGCACTGAAGCTTTCTTT
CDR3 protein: CASSTQGSGTEAFF

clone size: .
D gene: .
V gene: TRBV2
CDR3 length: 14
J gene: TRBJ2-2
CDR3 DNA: TGTGCCAGCAGTGCGCCTTTCACCCTGAGGGAGCTGTTTTTT
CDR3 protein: CASSAPFTLRELFF

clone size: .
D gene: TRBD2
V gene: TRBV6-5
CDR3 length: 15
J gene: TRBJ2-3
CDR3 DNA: TGTGCCAGCAGTGCTAGCGGGGGAGGCACAGATACGCAGTATTTT
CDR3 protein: CASSASGGGTDTQYF

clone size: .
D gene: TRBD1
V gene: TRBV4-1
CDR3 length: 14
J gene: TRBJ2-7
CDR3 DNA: TGCGCCAGCAGCCAAGACAGGGGGCGATACGAGCAGTACTTC
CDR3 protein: CASSQDRGRYEQYF

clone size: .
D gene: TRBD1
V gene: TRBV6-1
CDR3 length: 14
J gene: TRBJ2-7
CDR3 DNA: TGTGCCAGCATTGCCGGGACAGGGGAGTACGAGCAGTACTTC
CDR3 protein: CASIAGTGEYEQYF

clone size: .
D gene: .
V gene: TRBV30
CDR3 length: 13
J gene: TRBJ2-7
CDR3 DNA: TGTGCCTGGAGTCTCTGGGGCCTTTACGAGCAGTACTTC
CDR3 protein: CAWSLWGLYEQYF

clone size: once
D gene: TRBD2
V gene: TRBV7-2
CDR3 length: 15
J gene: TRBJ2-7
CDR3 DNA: TGTGCCAGCAGCGTGACTAGCGGGATAAGCGAGGAGCAGTACTTC
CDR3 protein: CASSVTSGISEEQYF

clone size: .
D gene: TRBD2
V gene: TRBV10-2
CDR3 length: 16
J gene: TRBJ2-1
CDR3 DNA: TGCGCCAGCAGTGAGAGGGGCGGGGGGTCCTACAATGAGCAGTTCTTC
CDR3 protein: CASSERGGGSYNEQFF

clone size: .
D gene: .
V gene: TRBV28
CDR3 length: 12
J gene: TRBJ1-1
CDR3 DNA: TGTGCCAGCAGTTTAAGGGCCGCTGAAGCTTTCTTT
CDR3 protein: CASSLRAAEAFF

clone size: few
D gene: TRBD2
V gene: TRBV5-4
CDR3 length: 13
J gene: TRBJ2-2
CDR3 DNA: TGTGCCATGCGGGGGGCCGTCACCGGGGAGCTGTTTTTT
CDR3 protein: CAMRGAVTGELFF

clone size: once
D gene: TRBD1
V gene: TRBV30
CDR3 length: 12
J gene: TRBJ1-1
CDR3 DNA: TGTGCCTGTCCACAGGGGGATACTGAAGCTTTCTTT
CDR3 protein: CACPQGDTEAFF

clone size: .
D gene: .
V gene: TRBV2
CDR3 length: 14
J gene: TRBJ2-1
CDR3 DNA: TGTGCCAGCAGTGAACAGGATATTGGGGATGAGCAGTTCTTC
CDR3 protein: CASSEQDIGDEQFF

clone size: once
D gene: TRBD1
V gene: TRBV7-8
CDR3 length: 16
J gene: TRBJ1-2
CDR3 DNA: TGTGCCAGCAGCTCGGGACAGGGGCTTGGAACTTCGGGCTACACCTTC
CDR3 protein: CASSSGQGLGTSGYTF

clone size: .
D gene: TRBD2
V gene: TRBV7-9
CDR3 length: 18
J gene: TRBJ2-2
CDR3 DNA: TGTGCCAGCAGCTTAGCCCGTACTAGCGCCCAAGGGATCGGGGAGCTGTTTTTT
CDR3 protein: CASSLARTSAQGIGELFF

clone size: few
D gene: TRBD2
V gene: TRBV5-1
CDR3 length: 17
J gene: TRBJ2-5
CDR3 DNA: TGCGCCAGCAGCATCCGACTAGCGGGGGGGCCTCAGGAGACCCAGTACTTC
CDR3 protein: CASSIRLAGGPQETQYF

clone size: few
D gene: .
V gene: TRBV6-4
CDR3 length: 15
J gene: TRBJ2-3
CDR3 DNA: TGTGCCAGCAGTGAATGGGGGCCGGGCACAGATACGCAGTATTTT
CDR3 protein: CASSEWGPGTDTQYF

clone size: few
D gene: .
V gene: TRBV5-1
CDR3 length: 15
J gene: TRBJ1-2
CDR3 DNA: TGCGCCAGCAGCTGGGGGGGTATACAGACCTATGGCTACACCTTC
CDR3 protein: CASSWGGIQTYGYTF

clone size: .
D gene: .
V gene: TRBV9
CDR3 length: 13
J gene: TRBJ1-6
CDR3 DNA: TGTGCCAGCAGCGCCACGGGCGATTCACCCCTCCACTTT
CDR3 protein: CASSATGDSPLHF

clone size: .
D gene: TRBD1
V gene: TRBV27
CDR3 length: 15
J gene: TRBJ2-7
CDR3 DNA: TGTGCCAGCAGTTCCCTTCAAGACAGGGGCTACGAGCAGTACTTC
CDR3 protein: CASSSLQDRGYEQYF

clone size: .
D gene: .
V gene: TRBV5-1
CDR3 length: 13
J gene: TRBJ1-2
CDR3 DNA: TGCGCCAGCAGCTTGGGGACCCTCTATGGCTACACCTTC
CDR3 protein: CASSLGTLYGYTF

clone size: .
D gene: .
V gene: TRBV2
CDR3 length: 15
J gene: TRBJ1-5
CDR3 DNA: TGTGCCAGCAGGCGGGAGGGGGATAGCAATCAGCCCCAGCATTTT
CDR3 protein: CASRREGDSNQPQHF

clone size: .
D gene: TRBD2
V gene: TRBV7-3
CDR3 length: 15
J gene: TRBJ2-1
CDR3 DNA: TGTGCCAGCAGCTCGCTAGCGGGGGCCAGCAATGAGCAGTTCTTC
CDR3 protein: CASSSLAGASNEQFF

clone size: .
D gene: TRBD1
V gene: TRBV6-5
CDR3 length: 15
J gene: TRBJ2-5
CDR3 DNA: TGTGCCAGCAGTTACCGGGCCGCAGGGGGAGAGACCCAGTACTTC
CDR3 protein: CASSYRAAGGETQYF

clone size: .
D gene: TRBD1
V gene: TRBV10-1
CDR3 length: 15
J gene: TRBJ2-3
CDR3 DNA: TGCGCCAGCAGTGGAAACGGACAGGGGGCGGATACGCAGTATTTT
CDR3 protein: CASSGNGQGADTQYF

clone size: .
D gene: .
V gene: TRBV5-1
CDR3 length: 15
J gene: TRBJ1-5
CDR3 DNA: TGCGCCAGCAGCTTGGGGGGTGATAGCAATCAGCCCCAGCATTTT
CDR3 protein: CASSLGGDSNQPQHF

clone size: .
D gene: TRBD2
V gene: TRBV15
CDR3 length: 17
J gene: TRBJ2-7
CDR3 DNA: TGTGCCACCAGCAGAGATCTCTTTAGCGGGAGGCCCTACGAGCAGTACTTC
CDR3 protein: CATSRDLFSGRPYEQYF

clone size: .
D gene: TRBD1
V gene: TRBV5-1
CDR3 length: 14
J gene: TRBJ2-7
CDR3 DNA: TGCGCCACCTCCGCCGGGACAGAGTCCTACGAGCAGTACTTC
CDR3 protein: CATSAGTESYEQYF

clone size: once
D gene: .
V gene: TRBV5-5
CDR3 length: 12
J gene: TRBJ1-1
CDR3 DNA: TGTGCCAGCAGCCCACTGAACACTGAAGCTTTCTTT
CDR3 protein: CASSPLNTEAFF

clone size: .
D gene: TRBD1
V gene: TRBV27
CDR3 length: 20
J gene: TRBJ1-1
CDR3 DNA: TGTGCCAGCCATACGGTCCGGTCCCAAGCGCGAAGCCGTGGGACAGGGAAAGCTTTCTTT
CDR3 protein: CASHTVRSQARSRGTGKAFF

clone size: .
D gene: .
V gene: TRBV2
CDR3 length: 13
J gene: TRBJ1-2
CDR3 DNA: TGTGCCAGCACGGGTTACAGGGTCGGGGGCTACACCTTC
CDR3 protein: CASTGYRVGGYTF

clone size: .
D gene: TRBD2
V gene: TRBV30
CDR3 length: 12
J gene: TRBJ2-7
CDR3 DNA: TGTGCCTGGAGTGGGGAGGGCTACGAGCAGTACTTC
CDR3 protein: CAWSGEGYEQYF

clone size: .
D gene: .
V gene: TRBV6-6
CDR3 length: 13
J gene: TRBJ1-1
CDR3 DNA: TGTGCCAGCAGTTTACCCAGGGATACTGAAGCTTTCTTT
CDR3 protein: CASSLPRDTEAFF

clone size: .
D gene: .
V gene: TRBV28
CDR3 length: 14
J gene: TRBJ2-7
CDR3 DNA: TGTGCCAGCAGTTTGTTACAGGGAACGGGCGAGCAGTACTTC
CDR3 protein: CASSLLQGTGEQYF

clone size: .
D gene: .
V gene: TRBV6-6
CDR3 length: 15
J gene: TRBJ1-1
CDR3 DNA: TGTGCCAGCAGTCCTTACGGGGCAGGGAACACTGAAGCTTTCTTT
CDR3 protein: CASSPYGAGNTEAFF

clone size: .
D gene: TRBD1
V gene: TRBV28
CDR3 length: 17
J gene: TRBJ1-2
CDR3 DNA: TGTGCCAGCAGTTTAAACCCCGCGACAGGGAGATCGACTGGCTACACCTTC
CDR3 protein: CASSLNPATGRSTGYTF

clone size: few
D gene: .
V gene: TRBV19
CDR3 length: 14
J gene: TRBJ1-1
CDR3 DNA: TGTGCCAGTAGTATTAGGGTGGAGAAAACTGAAGCTTTCTTT
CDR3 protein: CASSIRVEKTEAFF

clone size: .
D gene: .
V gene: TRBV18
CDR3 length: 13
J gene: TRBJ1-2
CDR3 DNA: TGTGCCAGCTCACCGACTGCAGGGCGTGGCTACACCTTC
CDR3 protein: CASSPTAGRGYTF

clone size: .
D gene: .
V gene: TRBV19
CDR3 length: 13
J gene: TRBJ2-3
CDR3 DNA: TGTGCCAGTAGTACGGAACTTACAGATACGCAGTATTTT
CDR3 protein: CASSTELTDTQYF

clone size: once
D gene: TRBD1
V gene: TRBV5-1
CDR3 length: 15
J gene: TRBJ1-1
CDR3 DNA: TGCGCCAGCAGCTTGGAACAGGGGCTGAACACTGAAGCTTTCTTT
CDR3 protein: CASSLEQGLNTEAFF

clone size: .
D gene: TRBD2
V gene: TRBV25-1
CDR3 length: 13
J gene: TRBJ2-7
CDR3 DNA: TGTGCCAGCCGACGGGAGGTTTCCTACGAGCAGTACTTC
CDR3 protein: CASRREVSYEQYF

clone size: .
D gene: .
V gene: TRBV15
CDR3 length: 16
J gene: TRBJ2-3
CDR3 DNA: TGTGCCACCAGCAGAGATGGTGGCGTGAACACAGATACGCAGTATTTT
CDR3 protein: CATSRDGGVNTDTQYF

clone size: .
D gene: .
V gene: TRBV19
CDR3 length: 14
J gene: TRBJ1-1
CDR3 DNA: TGTGCCAGTAGTATGAGGGCGGTAGAGACTGAAGCTTTCTTT
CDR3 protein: CASSMRAVETEAFF

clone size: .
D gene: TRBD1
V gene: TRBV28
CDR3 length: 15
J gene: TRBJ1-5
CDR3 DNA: TGTGCCAGCAGTCTACAGGGGGCGCAAGGACAGCCCCAGCATTTT
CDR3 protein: CASSLQGAQGQPQHF

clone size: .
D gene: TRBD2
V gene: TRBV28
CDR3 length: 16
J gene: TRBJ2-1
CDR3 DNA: TGTGCCAGCAGTTTATGGGGGCGGGAGGGCTACAATGAGCAGTTCTTC
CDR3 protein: CASSLWGREGYNEQFF

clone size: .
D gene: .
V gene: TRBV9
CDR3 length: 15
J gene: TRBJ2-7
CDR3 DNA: TGTGCCAGCAGCGTAGCGTCCAGGGCCTCCTACGAGCAGTACTTC
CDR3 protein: CASSVASRASYEQYF

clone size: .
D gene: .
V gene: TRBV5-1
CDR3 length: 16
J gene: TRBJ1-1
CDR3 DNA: TGCGCCAGCAGCCCCTTAGCCGGGCCGGGAAGTCCTGAAGCTTTCTTT
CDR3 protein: CASSPLAGPGSPEAFF

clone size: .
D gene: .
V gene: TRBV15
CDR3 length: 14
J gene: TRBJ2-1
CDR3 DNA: TGTGCCACCAGCAGAGAGATGACGGACTCTGCGAAGTTCTTC
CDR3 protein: CATSREMTDSAKFF

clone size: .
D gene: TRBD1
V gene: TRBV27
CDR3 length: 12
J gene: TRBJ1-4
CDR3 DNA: TGTGCCTCTAGGACAGGGGAAGAAAAACTGTTTTTT
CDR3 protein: CASRTGEEKLFF

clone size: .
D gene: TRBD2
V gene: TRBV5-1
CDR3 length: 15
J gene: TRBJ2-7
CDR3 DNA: TGCGCCAGCAGCTTGGATATAGCGGGAGTGGGCGAGCAGTACTTC
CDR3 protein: CASSLDIAGVGEQYF